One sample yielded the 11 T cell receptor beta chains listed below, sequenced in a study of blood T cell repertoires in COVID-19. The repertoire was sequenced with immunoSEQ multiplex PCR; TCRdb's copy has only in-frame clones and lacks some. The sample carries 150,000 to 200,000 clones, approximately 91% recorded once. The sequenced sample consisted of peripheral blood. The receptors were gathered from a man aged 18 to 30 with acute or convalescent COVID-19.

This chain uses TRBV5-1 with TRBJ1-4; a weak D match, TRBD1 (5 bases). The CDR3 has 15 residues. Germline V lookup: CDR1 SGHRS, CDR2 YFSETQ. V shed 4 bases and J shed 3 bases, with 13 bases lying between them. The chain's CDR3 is CASSPPAGSNEKLFF. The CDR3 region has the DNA TGCGCCAGCAGCCCGCCGGCAGGGTCTAATGAAAAACTGTTTTTT.

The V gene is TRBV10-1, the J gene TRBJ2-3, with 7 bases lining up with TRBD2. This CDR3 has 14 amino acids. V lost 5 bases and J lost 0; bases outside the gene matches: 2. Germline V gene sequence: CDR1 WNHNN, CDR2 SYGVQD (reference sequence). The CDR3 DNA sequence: TGCGCCAGCAGTCTAGCGGCTAGCACAGATACGCAGTATTTT. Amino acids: CASSLAASTDTQYF.

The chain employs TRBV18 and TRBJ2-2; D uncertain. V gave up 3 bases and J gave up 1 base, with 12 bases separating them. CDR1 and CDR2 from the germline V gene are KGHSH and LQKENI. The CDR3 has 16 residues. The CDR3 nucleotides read TGTGCCAGCTCACCTATCCCAGCGATGAACACCGGGGAGCTGTTTTTT. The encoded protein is CASSPIPAMNTGELFF.

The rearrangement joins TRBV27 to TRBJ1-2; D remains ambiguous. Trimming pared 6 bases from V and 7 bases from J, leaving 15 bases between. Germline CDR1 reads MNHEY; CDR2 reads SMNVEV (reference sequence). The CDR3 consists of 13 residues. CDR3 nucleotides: TGTGCCAGCAGAGGGCTCGCCCGGGGTGGCTACACCTTC. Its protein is CASRGLARGGYTF.

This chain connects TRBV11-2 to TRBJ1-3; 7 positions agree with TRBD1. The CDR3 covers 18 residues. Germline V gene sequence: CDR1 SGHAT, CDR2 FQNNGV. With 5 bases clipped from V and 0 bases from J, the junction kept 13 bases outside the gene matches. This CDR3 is CASSPRGPDRFSGNTIYF. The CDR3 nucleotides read TGTGCCAGCAGCCCTAGGGGCCCGGACAGGTTCTCTGGAAACACCATATATTTT. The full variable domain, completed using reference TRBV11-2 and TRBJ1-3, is EAGVAQSPRYKIIEKRQSVAFWCNPISGHATLYWYQQILGQGPKLLIQFQNNGVVDDSQLPKDRFSAERLKGVDSTLKIQPAKLEDSAVYLCASSPRGPDRFSGNTIYFGEGSWLTVV.

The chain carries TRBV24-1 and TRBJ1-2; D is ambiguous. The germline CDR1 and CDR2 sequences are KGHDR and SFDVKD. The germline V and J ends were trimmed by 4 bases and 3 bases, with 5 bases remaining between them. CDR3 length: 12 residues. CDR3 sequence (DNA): TGTGCCACCAGTGAGGGCCACTATGGCTACACCTTC. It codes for CATSEGHYGYTF.

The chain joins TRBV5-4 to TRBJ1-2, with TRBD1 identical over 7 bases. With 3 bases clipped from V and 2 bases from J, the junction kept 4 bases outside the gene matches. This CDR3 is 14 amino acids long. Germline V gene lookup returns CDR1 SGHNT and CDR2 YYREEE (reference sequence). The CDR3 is CASSWDSLNYGYTF. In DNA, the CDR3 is TGTGCCAGCAGCTGGGACAGCCTAAACTATGGCTACACCTTC.

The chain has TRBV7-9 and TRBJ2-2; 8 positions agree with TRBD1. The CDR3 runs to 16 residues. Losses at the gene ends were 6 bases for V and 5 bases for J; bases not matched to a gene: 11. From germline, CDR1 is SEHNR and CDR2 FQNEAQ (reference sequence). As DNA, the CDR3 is TGTGCCAGCAGTTCCAGGGGACAGGTTGTGACCGGGGAGCTGTTTTTT. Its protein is CASSSRGQVVTGELFF. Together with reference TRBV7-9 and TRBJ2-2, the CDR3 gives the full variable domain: DTGVSQNPRHKITKRGQNVTFRCDPISEHNRLYWYRQTLGQGPEFLTYFQNEAQLEKSRLLSDRFSAERPKGSFSTLEIQRTEQGDSAMYLCASSSRGQVVTGELFFGEGSRLTVL.

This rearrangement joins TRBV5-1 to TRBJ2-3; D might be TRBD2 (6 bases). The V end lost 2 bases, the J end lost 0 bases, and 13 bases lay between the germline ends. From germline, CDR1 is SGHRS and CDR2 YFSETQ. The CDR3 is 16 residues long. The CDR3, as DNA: TGCGCCAGCAGCTTCCGGCGGGAATCTAGCACAGATACGCAGTATTTT. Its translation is CASSFRRESSTDTQYF.

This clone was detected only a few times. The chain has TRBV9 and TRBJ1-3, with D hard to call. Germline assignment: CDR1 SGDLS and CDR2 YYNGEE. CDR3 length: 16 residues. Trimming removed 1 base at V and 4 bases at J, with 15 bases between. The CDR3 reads CASSVHPSEEGNTIYF. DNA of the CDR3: TGTGCCAGCAGCGTACACCCATCTGAGGAGGGAAACACCATATATTTT.

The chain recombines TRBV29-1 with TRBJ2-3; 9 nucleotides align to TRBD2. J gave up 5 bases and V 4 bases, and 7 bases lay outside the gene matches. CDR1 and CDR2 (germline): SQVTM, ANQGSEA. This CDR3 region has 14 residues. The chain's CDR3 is CSVAPGGREDTQYF. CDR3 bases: TGCAGCGTTGCCCCCGGCGGGAGGGAAGATACGCAGTATTTT.